The text below deals with one T cell receptor beta chain. Its antigen is still unknown. The data are from a study of blood T cells in healthy people across ages. Study results and caveats: Greater diversity and more naive CD4+ cells were seen in long-lived donors than in aged donors. Diversity figures based on one million T cells were deemed too low. Since the PBMCs were unsorted, naive and antigen-experienced cells could not be conclusively compared.

CDR3 length: 15 residues. Germline V gives CDR1 MDHEN, CDR2 SYDVKM. V shed 6 bases, J shed 6 bases, and the junction held 7 bases outside the gene matches. PCR was performed a second time for roughly 6 to 12 cycles using a sample-barcoded 5' primer and a J-beta primer mix. TCRdb re-derived calls from the 5' RACE reads in MiXCR, one entry per CDR3 protein. The sample carries around 1.5 million distinct CDR3 sequences, approximately 32% recorded once. The sequence came from a woman between 25 and 40 years old in good health. Specimen: blood. The rearrangement uses TRBV28 and TRBJ1-5, with 11 nucleotides matching TRBD1. In nucleotides, the CDR3 is TGTGCCAGCAGCCATTCCGGGACAGGGGGTCAGCCCCAGCATTTT. Amino acids: CASSHSGTGGQPQHF.